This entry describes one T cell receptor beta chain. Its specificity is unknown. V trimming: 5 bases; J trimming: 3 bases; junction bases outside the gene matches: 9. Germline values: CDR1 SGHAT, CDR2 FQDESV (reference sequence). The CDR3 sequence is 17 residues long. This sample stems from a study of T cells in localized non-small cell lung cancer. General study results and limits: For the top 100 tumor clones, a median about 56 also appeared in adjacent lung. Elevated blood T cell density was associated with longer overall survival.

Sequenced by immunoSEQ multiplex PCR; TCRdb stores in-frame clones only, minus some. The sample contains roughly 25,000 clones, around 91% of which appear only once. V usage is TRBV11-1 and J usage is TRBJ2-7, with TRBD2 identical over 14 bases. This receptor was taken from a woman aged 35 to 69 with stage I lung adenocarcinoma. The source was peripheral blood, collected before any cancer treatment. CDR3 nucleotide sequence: TGTGCCAGCAGCGCCAGGCCGGGACTAGCGGGAGTCTACGAGCAGTACTTC. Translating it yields CASSARPGLAGVYEQYF. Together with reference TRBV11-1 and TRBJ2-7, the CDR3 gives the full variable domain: EAEVAQSPRYKITEKSQAVAFWCDPISGHATLYWYRQILGQGPELLVQFQDESVVDDSQLPKDRFSAERLKGVDSTLKIQPAELGDSAMYLCASSARPGLAGVYEQYFGPGTRLTVT.